Each of the 25 T cell receptor beta chains below was sequenced from the same sample in a study of cytomegalovirus exposure and HLA in healthy donors. PCR primers comprised 60 Vbeta and 13 Jbeta primers. The assay was immunoSEQ multiplex PCR, and TCRdb's table has in-frame clones only and misses some. Of approximately 90,000 clones listed, 60% to 70% are singletons. The sequenced sample consisted of PBMCs. Receptors originate from a woman between 25 and 40 years old in good health and CMV-seronegative.

The chain couples TRBV19 to TRBJ2-7, with TRBD1 matching 7 bases. The CDR3 totals 13 residues. Germline-derived CDR1 and CDR2 are LNHDA and SQIVND (reference sequence). After removal of 4 bases from V and 3 bases from J, the junction contained 3 bases not matched to a gene. In DNA form, the CDR3 reads TGTGCCAGTAGTAACAGGGGCGGCTACGAGCAGTACTTC. This encodes CASSNRGGYEQYF.

As for this clone: Within the sample, other DNA sequences also encode this same CDR3. The rearrangement joins TRBV19 to TRBJ2-7, with 8 bases aligning to TRBD1. The junction had 5 bases not matched to a gene; V was cut back by 9 bases and J by 4 bases. The CDR3 is made up of 12 amino acids. Germline V gene data show CDR1 as LNHDA and CDR2 as SQIVND (reference sequence). The DNA for the CDR3 is TGTGCCAGCAGGGACAGGTTGTACGAGCAGTACTTC. Its protein is CASRDRLYEQYF.

This chain connects TRBV6-5 to TRBJ2-1, with 7 bases that match TRBD2. CDR1 is MNHEY and CDR2 is SVGAGI in the germline V gene. The ends lost 10 bases at V and 6 bases at J; junction bases unmatched: 12. There are 14 residues in the CDR3. The CDR3 bases are TGTGCCACATCGGCTGGGAGGGGAATCAATGAGCAGTTCTTC. Residues: CATSAGRGINEQFF.

The sample holds a few counts of this clone. This rearrangement joins TRBV14 to TRBJ2-2; D is ambiguous. Germline CDR1 is SGHDN and CDR2 is FVKESK. The CDR3 covers 14 residues. Between the trimmed V and J ends, which lost 7 bases and 0 bases, there was a span of 9 bases. This CDR3 is CASTPSSNTGELFF. The CDR3 nucleotides are TGTGCCAGCACCCCTTCTTCGAACACCGGGGAGCTGTTTTTT.

The V gene is TRBV30, the J gene TRBJ2-1; perhaps TRBD2 as D (6 bases). V was shortened by 0 bases and J by 5 bases, with 8 bases between the two germline ends. The CDR3 is made up of 13 amino acids. Germline V lookup: CDR1 GTSNPN, CDR2 SVGIG (reference sequence). The CDR3 DNA reads as TGTGCCTGGAGTGTAGGGGAGGACAATGAGCAGTTCTTC. Its protein is CAWSVGEDNEQFF. Variable domain in full (rest from reference TRBV30 and TRBJ2-1): SQTIHQWPATLVQPVGSPLSLECTVEGTSNPNLYWYRQAAGRGLQLLFYSVGIGQISSEVPQNLSASRPQDRQFILSSKKLLLSDSGFYLCAWSVGEDNEQFFGPGTRLTVL.

This clone showed up just once. The chain recombines TRBV23-1 with TRBJ1-5, with D unclear. TRBV23-1 qualifies as an ORF whose function is uncertain. CDR3 size: 15 residues. Trimming shortened V by 0 bases and J by 0 bases, and 6 bases separated the two germline ends. This CDR3 is CASSQSNYSNQPQHF. The DNA for the CDR3 is TGCGCCAGCAGTCAATCAAATTATAGCAATCAGCCCCAGCATTTT.

The chain combines TRBV2 with TRBJ1-2; possible D gene TRBD1, 6 bases. Deletions cut 5 bases from V and 4 bases from J, with 11 bases between. From germline, CDR1 is SNHLY and CDR2 FYNNEI. This CDR3 is built from 13 residues. The CDR3 DNA reads TGTGCCAGCAGTCAGGGGCAATCCTATGGCTACACCTTC. Its translation: CASSQGQSYGYTF.

J is TRBJ1-2 and V is TRBV19; D possibly corresponds to TRBD1 (6 bases). Looked up from germline, CDR1 is LNHDA and CDR2 is SQIVND (reference sequence). The length of the CDR3 is 12 residues. Deletions cut 4 bases from V and 5 bases from J, with 8 bases between. Here the CDR3 reads CASSNRVYGYTF. The DNA for the CDR3 is TGTGCCAGTAGTAACAGGGTGTATGGCTACACCTTC. The variable domain in full, completed from reference TRBV19 and TRBJ1-2, reads DGGITQSPKYLFRKEGQNVTLSCEQNLNHDAMYWYRQDPGQGLRLIYYSQIVNDFQKGDIAEGYSVSREKKESFPLTVTSAQKNPTAFYLCASSNRVYGYTFGSGTRLTVV.

V usage is TRBV4-1 and J usage is TRBJ1-5; D gene ambiguous. The CDR3 consists of 13 residues. V gave up 4 bases and J gave up 5 bases, with 9 bases separating them. Germline V gene sequence: CDR1 MGHRA, CDR2 YSYEKL. The CDR3 here is CASSRQLDQPQHF. CDR3 coding DNA: TGCGCCAGCAGCCGACAACTAGATCAGCCCCAGCATTTT.

This clone has only one observation. This rearrangement joins TRBV4-3 to TRBJ2-3; TRBD2 agrees at 7 bases. This CDR3 has 17 residues. Unmatched junction bases numbered 11, after V lost 1 base and J lost 4 bases. The germline CDR1 and CDR2 sequences are LGHNA and YSLEER. The CDR3 DNA sequence: TGCGCCAGCAGCCAAGTTTTGGCGGGGGAGGTTCCAGATACGCAGTATTTT. Translating it yields CASSQVLAGEVPDTQYF.

The chain carries TRBV14 and TRBJ2-7, with a possible D match to TRBD2 (6 bases). Germline CDR1 is SGHDN and CDR2 is FVKESK. V was trimmed by 4 bases and J by 0 bases, leaving 13 bases between them. The CDR3 extends over 15 amino acids. This chain's CDR3 is CASSRGDLLSYEQYF. DNA for the CDR3: TGTGCCAGCAGCCGGGGGGACTTGCTCTCCTACGAGCAGTACTTC.

The CDR3 DNA sequence: TGTGCCAGCTCCAGGCAGCTCACTGAAGCTTTCTTT. Translating it yields CASSRQLTEAFF. The chain couples TRBV18 to TRBJ1-1; D is undetermined. The length of the CDR3 is 12 residues. Germline V gene lookup returns CDR1 KGHSH and CDR2 LQKENI. Trimming pared 6 bases from V and 4 bases from J, leaving 9 bases between.

The J gene is TRBJ2-7, the V gene TRBV4-3; D may be TRBD2 (5 bases). Germline lookup yields CDR1 LGHNA and CDR2 YSLEER. This CDR3 is built from 13 residues. Deletions cut 3 bases from V and 4 bases from J, with 10 bases between. The DNA of the CDR3 is TGCGCCAGCAGCCAGCGGGTCAATTACGAGCAGTACTTC. Protein sequence: CASSQRVNYEQYF.

V gene TRBV27 combines with J gene TRBJ2-7; 12 bases match TRBD2. V lost 4 bases to trimming and J lost 8 bases; unmatched junction nucleotides: 9. The CDR3 runs to 15 residues. The germline V gene encodes CDR1 MNHEY and CDR2 SMNVEV (reference sequence). For the CDR3, the DNA is TGTGCCAGCAGTTGGCCGGGACTAGCGGGTTTCAAGCAGTACTTC. This encodes CASSWPGLAGFKQYF.

The chain links TRBV18 to TRBJ1-1; 10 bases map to TRBD1. V lost 6 bases and J lost 0; bases outside the gene matches: 7. This CDR3 has 16 residues. Germline V gene lookup returns CDR1 KGHSH and CDR2 LQKENI. CDR3 amino acids: CASSQGTGALNTEAFF. CDR3 DNA: TGTGCCAGCTCGCAAGGGACAGGGGCGTTGAACACTGAAGCTTTCTTT.

The chain couples TRBV4-2 to TRBJ1-1; no definite D call. The CDR3 covers 15 residues. CDR1 is LGHNA and CDR2 is YNFKEQ in the germline V gene. V shed 0 bases and J shed 6 bases, with 14 bases lying between them. The CDR3 sequence is CASSQDDLSSAEAFF. CDR3 DNA: TGTGCCAGCAGCCAAGATGATCTGAGCAGCGCTGAAGCTTTCTTT.

This clone was found a few times. The rearrangement uses TRBV2 and TRBJ2-7, with 14 nucleotides matching TRBD2. The germline V gene encodes CDR1 SNHLY and CDR2 FYNNEI. The CDR3 runs 16 residues. The V gene end was trimmed by 4 bases and the J gene end by 7 bases; junction bases not matched to a gene: 9. Written as DNA, the CDR3 is TGTGCCAGCAGTGCCGCTGGACTAGCGGGGGGCGTGGAGCAGTACTTC. Residues: CASSAAGLAGGVEQYF.

The chain links TRBV5-4 to TRBJ2-2; tentative D call: TRBD2 (5 bases). The length of the CDR3 is 14 residues. V shed 4 bases and J shed 8 bases, with 15 bases lying between them. Germline values: CDR1 SGHNT, CDR2 YYREEE (reference sequence). The chain's CDR3 is CASSQDKTSGELFF. In DNA form, the CDR3 reads TGTGCCAGCAGCCAAGATAAAACTAGTGGGGAGCTGTTTTTT.

The rearrangement uses TRBV4-2 and TRBJ1-2; D may be TRBD1 (5 bases). Germline V gene lookup returns CDR1 LGHNA and CDR2 YNFKEQ. This CDR3 comprises 15 residues. The V end lost 0 bases, the J end lost 2 bases, and 10 bases lay between the germline ends. CDR3 protein: CASSQDQTENYGYTF. Written as DNA, the CDR3 is TGTGCCAGCAGCCAAGATCAGACAGAGAACTATGGCTACACCTTC.

V usage is TRBV28 and J usage is TRBJ2-1, with 8 bases identical to TRBD2. Germline trimming cut 7 bases from V and 7 bases from J; bases unmatched to any gene: 15. This CDR3 has 16 residues. Germline V CDR1 and CDR2: MDHEN, SYDVKM. In DNA, the CDR3 is TGTGCCAGCACGGAGCGTGGGTCAGCGGGAGTTAATGAGCAGTTCTTC. It codes for CASTERGSAGVNEQFF.

J is TRBJ2-1 and V is TRBV4-3; 7 bases agree with TRBD2. The length of the CDR3 is 15 residues. V was clipped by 2 bases and J by 8 bases; unmatched bases: 9. The germline V gene encodes CDR1 LGHNA and CDR2 YSLEER. The CDR3 region has the DNA TGCGCCAGCAGCCAACTAGCGGAGATGGGCGATGAGCAGTTCTTC. This translates into CASSQLAEMGDEQFF.

This clone was counted a few times. The gene calls are TRBV19 and TRBJ2-1; 11 nucleotides match TRBD2. This CDR3 has 17 residues. The V gene end was trimmed by 2 bases and the J gene end by 1 base; junction bases not matched to a gene: 4. Looked up from germline, CDR1 is LNHDA and CDR2 is SQIVND (reference sequence). This CDR3 reads CASSIRLAGTSYNEQFF. DNA of the CDR3: TGTGCCAGTAGTATACGACTAGCGGGAACATCCTACAATGAGCAGTTCTTC.

In its sample, this clone was seen once. This chain joins TRBV14 and TRBJ2-3, with D perhaps TRBD1 (6 bases). From germline, CDR1 is SGHDN and CDR2 FVKESK. The CDR3 is made up of 15 amino acids. Trimming removed 2 bases at V and 1 base at J, with 10 bases between. CDR3 nucleotide sequence: TGTGCCAGCAGCCAATTTCAGGGGCGCACAGATACGCAGTATTTT. Protein sequence: CASSQFQGRTDTQYF.

The gene calls are TRBV2 and TRBJ2-7; perhaps TRBD1 as D (6 bases). This CDR3 spans 13 amino acids. The V gene lost 8 bases and the J gene lost 5 bases, with 16 bases spanning the gap. CDR1 is SNHLY, CDR2 FYNNEI, per germline. CDR3 amino acids: CASGGRVSDEQYF. The DNA of the CDR3 is TGTGCCAGCGGGGGCAGGGTGTCAGACGAGCAGTACTTC.

The chain employs TRBV5-1 and TRBJ2-2; D call uncertain. Trimming pared 3 bases from V and 8 bases from J, leaving 8 bases between. The CDR3 runs 12 residues. CDR1 SGHRS and CDR2 YFSETQ come from the germline V gene. The CDR3 is CASSYSGGELFF. CDR3 bases: TGCGCCAGCAGCTACTCCGGGGGGGAGCTGTTTTTT.